Many counts were recorded for the clone carrying this T cell receptor (beta chain). The antigen is undetermined. This specimen comes from a study of early T cells in non-severe SARS-CoV-2 infection. About the research overall: Investigators sequenced bulk RNA drawn from unsorted whole blood, and chains remained unpaired. Study-level findings and limits: The matching step, a VDJdb search, favored anti-spike CD8 responses and missed private and CD4 specificities.

Unique molecular identifiers were affixed to single, distinct cDNA molecules. TCRdb reprocessed the 5' RACE reads via MiXCR and lists one record per CDR3 protein. The sample shows about 40,000 distinct CDR3 sequences, 4.5% to 5% of them seen only once. V lost 0 bases, J lost 2 bases, and 11 bases lay in between. This CDR3 contains 15 residues. Germline V gene sequence: CDR1 SGHKS, CDR2 YYEKEE (reference sequence). The chain recombines TRBV5-5 with TRBJ2-5; D perhaps matches TRBD1 (6 bases). This receptor was taken from an adult who was a healthcare worker with PCR-confirmed SARS-CoV-2 infection or an uninfected control (not recorded which). The sample taken for sequencing was whole blood. CDR3: CASSLDGQHQETQYF. In DNA form, the CDR3 reads TGTGCCAGCAGCTTGGACGGACAGCATCAAGAGACCCAGTACTTC. The full variable domain, completed using reference TRBV5-5 and TRBJ2-5, is DAGVTQSPTHLIKTRGQQVTLRCSPISGHKSVSWYQQVLGQGPQFIFQYYEKEERGRGNFPDRFSARQFPNYSSELNVNALLLGDSALYLCASSLDGQHQETQYFGPGTRLLVL.